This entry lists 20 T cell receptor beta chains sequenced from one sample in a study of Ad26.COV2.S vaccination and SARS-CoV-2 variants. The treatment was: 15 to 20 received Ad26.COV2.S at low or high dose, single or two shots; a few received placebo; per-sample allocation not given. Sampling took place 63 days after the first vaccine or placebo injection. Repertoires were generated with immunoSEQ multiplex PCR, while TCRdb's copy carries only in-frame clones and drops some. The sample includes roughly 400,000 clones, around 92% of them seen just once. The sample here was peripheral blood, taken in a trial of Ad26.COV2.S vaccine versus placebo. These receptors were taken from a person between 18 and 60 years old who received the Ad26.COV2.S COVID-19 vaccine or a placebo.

The CDR3 DNA reads as TGTGCCAGCAGCTTATACGTGGGGGGGTACAATGAGCAGTTCTTC. Translation: CASSLYVGGYNEQFF. The chain uses TRBV7-2 and TRBJ2-1; 7 nucleotides agree with TRBD2. CDR1 is SGHTA, CDR2 FQGNSA, per germline. Losses at the gene ends were 2 bases for V and 4 bases for J; bases not matched to a gene: 5. CDR3 length equals 15 residues.

This chain's CDR3 is CASGLVLTGMNTEAFF. CDR3 nucleotides: TGTGCTAGTGGTTTGGTTTTGACAGGGATGAACACTGAAGCTTTCTTT. The chain joins TRBV12-5 to TRBJ1-1; 7 bases map to TRBD1. The CDR3 is 16 amino acids. The germline gives CDR1 LGHNT, CDR2 FRNRAP. The V gene end was trimmed by 0 bases and the J gene end by 0 bases; junction bases not matched to a gene: 4.

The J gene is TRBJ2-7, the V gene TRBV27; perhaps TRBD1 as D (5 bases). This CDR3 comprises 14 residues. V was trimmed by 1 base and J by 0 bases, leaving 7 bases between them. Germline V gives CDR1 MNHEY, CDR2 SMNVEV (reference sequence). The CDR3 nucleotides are TGTGCCAGCAGTTTATTAGGGGCCTCCTACGAGCAGTACTTC. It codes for CASSLLGASYEQYF.

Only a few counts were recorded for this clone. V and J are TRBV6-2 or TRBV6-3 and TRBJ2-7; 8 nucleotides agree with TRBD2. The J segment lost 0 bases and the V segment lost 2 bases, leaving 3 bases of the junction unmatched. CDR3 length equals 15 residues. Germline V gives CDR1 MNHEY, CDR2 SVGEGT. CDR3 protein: CASSYDRGGSYEQYF. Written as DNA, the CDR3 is TGTGCCAGCAGTTACGATCGGGGGGGCTCCTACGAGCAGTACTTC.

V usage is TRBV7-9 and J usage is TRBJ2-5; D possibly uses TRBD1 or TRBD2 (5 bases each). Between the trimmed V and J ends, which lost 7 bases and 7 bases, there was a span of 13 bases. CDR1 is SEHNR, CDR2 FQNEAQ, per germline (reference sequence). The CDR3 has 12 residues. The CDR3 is CASKTGRGTQYF. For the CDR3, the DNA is TGTGCCAGCAAAACGGGGCGCGGGACCCAGTACTTC.

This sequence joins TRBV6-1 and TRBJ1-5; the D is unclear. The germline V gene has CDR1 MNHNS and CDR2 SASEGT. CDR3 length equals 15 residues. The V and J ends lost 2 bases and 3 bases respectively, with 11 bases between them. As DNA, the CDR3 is TGTGCCAGCAGTGAACTTCTGCAGCTCAATCAGCCCCAGCATTTT. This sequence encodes CASSELLQLNQPQHF.

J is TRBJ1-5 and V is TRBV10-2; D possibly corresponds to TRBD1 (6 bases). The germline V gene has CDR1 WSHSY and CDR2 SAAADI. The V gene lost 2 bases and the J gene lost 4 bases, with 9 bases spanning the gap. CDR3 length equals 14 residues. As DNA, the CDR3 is TGCGCCAGCAGTGAGACAGGGAGGAATCAGCCCCAGCATTTT. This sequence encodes CASSETGRNQPQHF.

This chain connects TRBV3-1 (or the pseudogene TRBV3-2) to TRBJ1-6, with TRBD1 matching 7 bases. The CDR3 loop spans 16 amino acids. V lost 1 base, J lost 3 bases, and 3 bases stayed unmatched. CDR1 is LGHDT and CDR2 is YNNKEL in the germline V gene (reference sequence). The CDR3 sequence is CASSQVPGGYNSPLHF. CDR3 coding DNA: TGTGCCAGCAGCCAAGTACCAGGGGGCTATAATTCACCCCTCCACTTT.

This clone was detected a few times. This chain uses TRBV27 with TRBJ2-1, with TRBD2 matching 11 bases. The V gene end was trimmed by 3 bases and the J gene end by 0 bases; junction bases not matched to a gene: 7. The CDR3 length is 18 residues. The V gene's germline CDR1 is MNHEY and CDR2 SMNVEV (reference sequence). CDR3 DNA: TGTGCCAGCAGTTTGCTAGCGGGGGGCCCGAGCTCCTACAATGAGCAGTTCTTC. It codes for CASSLLAGGPSSYNEQFF.

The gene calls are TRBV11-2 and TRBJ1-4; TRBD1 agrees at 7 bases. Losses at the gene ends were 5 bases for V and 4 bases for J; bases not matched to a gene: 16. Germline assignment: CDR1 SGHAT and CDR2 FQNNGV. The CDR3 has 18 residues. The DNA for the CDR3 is TGTGCCAGCAGCCCTATTAACCAGAACAGGGGCGGTAATGAAAAACTGTTTTTT. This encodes CASSPINQNRGGNEKLFF.

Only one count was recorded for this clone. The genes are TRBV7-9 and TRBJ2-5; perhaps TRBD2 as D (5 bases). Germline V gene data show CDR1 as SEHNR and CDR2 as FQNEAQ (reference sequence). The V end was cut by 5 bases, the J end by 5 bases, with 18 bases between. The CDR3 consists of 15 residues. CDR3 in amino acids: CASSGKDLIFETQYF. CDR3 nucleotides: TGTGCCAGCAGCGGAAAGGACTTAATTTTCGAGACCCAGTACTTC.

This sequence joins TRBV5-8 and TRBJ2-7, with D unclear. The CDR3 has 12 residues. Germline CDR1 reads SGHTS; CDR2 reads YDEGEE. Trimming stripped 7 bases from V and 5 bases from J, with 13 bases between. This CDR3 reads CASRLLGNEQYF. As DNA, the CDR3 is TGTGCCAGCCGCCTATTGGGCAACGAGCAGTACTTC.

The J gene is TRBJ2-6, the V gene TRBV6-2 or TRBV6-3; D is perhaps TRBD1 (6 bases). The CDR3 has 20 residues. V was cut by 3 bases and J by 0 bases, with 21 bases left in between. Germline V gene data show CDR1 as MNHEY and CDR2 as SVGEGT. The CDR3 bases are TGTGCCAGCAGTTATTTCCCCCGAGGGGGTCTTTTCTCTGGGGCCAACGTCCTGACTTTC. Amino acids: CASSYFPRGGLFSGANVLTF.

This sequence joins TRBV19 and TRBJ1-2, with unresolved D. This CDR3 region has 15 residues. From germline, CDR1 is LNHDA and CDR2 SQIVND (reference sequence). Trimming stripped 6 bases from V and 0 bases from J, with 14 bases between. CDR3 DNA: TGTGCCAGTAGGGTCGCGACTGCCTCTAACTATGGCTACACCTTC. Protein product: CASRVATASNYGYTF. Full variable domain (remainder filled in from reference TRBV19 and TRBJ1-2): DGGITQSPKYLFRKEGQNVTLSCEQNLNHDAMYWYRQDPGQGLRLIYYSQIVNDFQKGDIAEGYSVSREKKESFPLTVTSAQKNPTAFYLCASRVATASNYGYTFGSGTRLTVV.

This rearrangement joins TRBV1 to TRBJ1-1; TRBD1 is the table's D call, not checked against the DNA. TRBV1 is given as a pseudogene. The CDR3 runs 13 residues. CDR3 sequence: CTSILSWQAQAFF. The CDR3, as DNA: TGCACCAGCATTCTCTCTTGGCAGGCACAAGCTTTCTTT.

CDR3 DNA sequence: TGTGCCAGCAGCTTAAGCTTCCCGGGACAGGGCTATTTCAGTGAGCAGTTCTTC. As protein: CASSLSFPGQGYFSEQFF. V and J are TRBV11-3 and TRBJ2-1; 9 bases map to TRBD1. The germline CDR1 and CDR2 sequences are SGHNT and YENEEA. Unmatched junction bases numbered 17, after V lost 2 bases and J lost 9 bases. The CDR3 length is 18 residues.

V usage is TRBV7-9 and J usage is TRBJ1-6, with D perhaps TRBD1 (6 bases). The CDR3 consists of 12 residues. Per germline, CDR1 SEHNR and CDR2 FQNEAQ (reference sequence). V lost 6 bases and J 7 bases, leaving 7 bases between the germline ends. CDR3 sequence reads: CASRGGNSPLHF. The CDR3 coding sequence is TGTGCCAGCAGAGGGGGGAATTCACCCCTCCACTTT.

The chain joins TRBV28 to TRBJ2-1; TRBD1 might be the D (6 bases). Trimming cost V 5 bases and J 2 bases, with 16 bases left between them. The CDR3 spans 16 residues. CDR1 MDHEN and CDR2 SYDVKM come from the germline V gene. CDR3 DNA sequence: TGTGCCAGCAGTCCCCCAGACAGGCCCCCCTACAATGAGCAGTTCTTC. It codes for CASSPPDRPPYNEQFF.

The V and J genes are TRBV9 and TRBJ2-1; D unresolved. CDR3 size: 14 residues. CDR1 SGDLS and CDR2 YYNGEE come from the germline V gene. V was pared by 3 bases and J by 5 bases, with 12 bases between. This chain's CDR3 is CASSGYDGNNEQFF. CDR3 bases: TGTGCCAGCAGCGGCTACGACGGCAACAATGAGCAGTTCTTC. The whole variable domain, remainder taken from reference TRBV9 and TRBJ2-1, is DSGVTQTPKHLITATGQRVTLRCSPRSGDLSVYWYQQSLDQGLQFLIQYYNGEERAKGNILERFSAQQFPDLHSELNLSSLELGDSALYFCASSGYDGNNEQFFGPGTRLTVL.

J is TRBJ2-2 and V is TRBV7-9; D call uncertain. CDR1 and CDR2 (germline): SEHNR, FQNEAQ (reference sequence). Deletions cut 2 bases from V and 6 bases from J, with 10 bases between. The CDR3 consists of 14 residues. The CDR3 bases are TGTGCCAGCAGCTTATCCCAGGTTTCCGGGGAGCTGTTTTTT. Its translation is CASSLSQVSGELFF.